Listed here are 23 T cell receptor beta chains from one sample, sequenced in a study of spatial heterogeneity in lung cancer. Stated time point: sample taken at primary tumor resection. Sequencing was performed on whole RNA extracted from tumor and nontumor lung tissue, or from frozen PBMC, and the material was left unsorted. Each CDR3 protein gets one entry after TCRdb re-called the 5' RACE reads with MiXCR. The table has around 1,500 distinct CDR3 sequences, roughly 25% seen once. Sequences were derived from PBMCs, sampled at surgery. The receptor source for this set is a male donor with early-stage non-small cell lung cancer.

Concerning this clonotype: This CDR3 is missing its conserved last phenylalanine or tryptophan, likely due to a read error. Because the CDR3's place on the DNA is in doubt, the DNA is left out and the CDR3 is given as listed by TCRdb. This sequence joins TRBV27 and TRBJ2-7; the listed D gene, TRBD1, was not tested against the DNA. In germline, CDR1 is MNHEY, CDR2 SMNVEV (reference sequence). The CDR3 totals 11 residues, both ends included. CDR3: CASTRGRGTEG.

By share, this clonotype counts as medium-sized (0.01 to 0.1%). The J gene is TRBJ2-7, the V gene TRBV6-6, with 11 positions matching TRBD2. The CDR3 totals 17 residues. Looked up from germline, CDR1 is MNHNY and CDR2 is SVGAGI (reference sequence). V trimming: 0 bases; J trimming: 5 bases; junction bases outside the gene matches: 9. The CDR3 spells CASSYSMVTSGTHEQYF. Written as DNA, the CDR3 is TGTGCCAGCAGTTACTCGATGGTGACTAGCGGGACCCACGAGCAGTACTTC.

This clonotype was recorded a few times. V is TRBV7-9 and J is TRBJ2-7, with D unclear. V was clipped by 4 bases and J by 3 bases, with 4 bases between them. This CDR3 is built from 11 residues. The germline V gene encodes CDR1 SEHNR and CDR2 FQNEAQ (reference sequence). CDR3: CASSSNYEQYF. CDR3 sequence (DNA): TGTGCCAGCAGCTCGAACTACGAGCAGTACTTC.

This clonotype has just a few counts. J is TRBJ2-7 and V is TRBV5-1; D gene ambiguous. Deletions cut 0 bases from V and 0 bases from J, with 10 bases between. The CDR3 sequence is 15 residues long. CDR1 SGHRS and CDR2 YFSETQ come from the germline V gene. CDR3 in amino acids: CASSLAGRSSYEQYF. The CDR3 DNA sequence: TGCGCCAGCAGCTTGGCAGGCAGAAGCTCCTACGAGCAGTACTTC.

V gene TRBV28 combines with J gene TRBJ1-2; D remains unclear. Trimming shortened V by 8 bases and J by 0 bases, and 10 bases separated the two germline ends. Germline V gene data show CDR1 as MDHEN and CDR2 as SYDVKM. This CDR3 has 13 residues. In nucleotides, the CDR3 is TGTGCCAGCCTCGGAGGGTCTAACTATGGCTACACCTTC. This translates into CASLGGSNYGYTF.

V is TRBV6-2 or TRBV6-3 and J is TRBJ2-1; TRBD2 might be the D (6 bases). The germline V gene has CDR1 MNHEY and CDR2 SVGEGT. The V end lost 0 bases, the J end lost 0 bases, and 15 bases lay between the germline ends. The CDR3 is made up of 18 amino acids. The CDR3: CASSYSPSALSSYNEQFF. The CDR3 DNA reads as TGTGCCAGCAGTTACTCGCCTAGCGCCCTGAGCTCCTACAATGAGCAGTTCTTC.

There are a few counts of this clonotype. V usage is TRBV20-1 and J usage is TRBJ2-5, with D tentatively TRBD1 (5 bases). V was cut by 4 bases and J by 5 bases, with 14 bases left in between. The germline gives CDR1 DFQATT, CDR2 SNEGSKA (reference sequence). The CDR3 runs 13 residues. The CDR3 spells CSAISLGAETQYF. The CDR3 nucleotides read TGCAGTGCTATATCTCTAGGGGCCGAGACCCAGTACTTC.

V gene TRBV7-2 combines with J gene TRBJ1-1; 9 bases fit TRBD1. Trimming cost V 3 bases and J 3 bases; bases outside gene matches: 8. The CDR3 is 16 amino acids. Germline V lookup: CDR1 SGHTA, CDR2 FQGNSA. CDR3 in amino acids: CASSFPWDRVDTEAFF. The CDR3 DNA reads as TGTGCCAGCAGCTTCCCTTGGGACAGGGTTGACACTGAAGCTTTCTTT.

V is TRBV7-9 and J is TRBJ1-6; a weak D match, TRBD1 (5 bases). V dropped 1 base and J dropped 0 bases, with 16 bases sitting between them. The germline CDR1 and CDR2 sequences are SEHNR and FQNEAQ (reference sequence). CDR3 size: 19 residues. The CDR3 region is CASSLEERDRSSYNSPLHF. The CDR3, as DNA: TGTGCCAGCAGCTTAGAGGAACGGGACCGGAGCTCCTATAATTCACCCCTCCACTTT.

V gene TRBV9 combines with J gene TRBJ2-7, with D perhaps TRBD2 (5 bases). CDR3 length: 12 amino acids. Germline V gene sequence: CDR1 SGDLS, CDR2 YYNGEE. Trimming stripped 3 bases from V and 7 bases from J, with 11 bases between. CDR3 protein: CASSAPPGEQYF. The CDR3 DNA is TGTGCCAGCAGCGCCCCCCCGGGGGAGCAGTACTTC.

This clonotype was seen more than once but under ten times. The CDR3 spells CASSFGGAGDEQFF. CDR3 nucleotides: TGCGCCAGCAGCTTTGGGGGCGCAGGGGATGAGCAGTTCTTC. This chain uses TRBV5-1 with TRBJ2-1, with D possibly matching TRBD1 (6 bases). Trimming shortened V by 2 bases and J by 8 bases, and 14 bases separated the two germline ends. The germline V gene encodes CDR1 SGHRS and CDR2 YFSETQ. The CDR3 is 14 amino acids.

This clonotype is large (0.1 to 1%). The chain is built from TRBV7-9 and TRBJ2-2; 12 bases align to TRBD1. This CDR3 is built from 17 residues. J was trimmed by 3 bases and V by 4 bases; bases with no gene match: 6. CDR1 is SEHNR and CDR2 is FQNEAQ in the germline V gene (reference sequence). The CDR3 sequence is CASSSRDRGPDTGELFF. The CDR3 region has the DNA TGTGCCAGCAGCTCCCGGGACAGGGGGCCTGACACCGGGGAGCTGTTTTTT.

This clonotype was observed many times. This rearrangement joins TRBV7-6 to TRBJ2-1; TRBD1 aligns across 9 bases. Trimming took 5 bases from V and 12 from J; bases not matched to a gene: 8. The V gene's germline CDR1 is SGHVS and CDR2 FNYEAQ. This CDR3 comprises 13 residues. The CDR3 DNA reads as TGTGCCAGCAGCCCAAAACCGGGACAGGGGCAGTTCTTC. Encoded protein: CASSPKPGQGQFF.

Within the sample, this clonotype is medium-sized. V and J are TRBV6-5 and TRBJ1-4, with D possibly being TRBD1 (6 bases). This CDR3 is 15 amino acids long. The V gene lost 6 bases and the J gene lost 4 bases, with 15 bases spanning the gap. Germline V gives CDR1 MNHEY, CDR2 SVGAGI. CDR3 bases: TGTGCCAGCAGAGCCCGGGGGGCGGGTAATGAAAAACTGTTTTTT. This gives the protein CASRARGAGNEKLFF.

By sample share, this clonotype is medium-sized. The V call is TRBV25-1, the J call TRBJ2-1; TRBD1 agrees at 12 bases. CDR3 length: 16 amino acids. J gave up 6 bases and V 4 bases, and 7 bases lay outside the gene matches. From germline, CDR1 is MGHDK and CDR2 SYGVNS. CDR3 bases: TGTGCCAGCAGTGGCAGGGACAGGGGGCTTGGCAATGAGCAGTTCTTC. Protein product: CASSGRDRGLGNEQFF.

This chain joins TRBV7-6 and TRBJ1-1; D is undetermined. The ends were cut back, 6 bases at V and 1 base at J, with 6 bases in the middle. From germline, CDR1 is SGHVS and CDR2 FNYEAQ. The CDR3 length is 12 residues. The CDR3 bases are TGTGCCAGCAGGTTCAAGAACACTGAAGCTTTCTTT. Protein product: CASRFKNTEAFF.

The rearrangement joins TRBV7-2 to TRBJ2-3; tentative D call: TRBD1 (5 bases). The V and J ends lost 5 bases and 10 bases respectively, with 13 bases between them. The CDR3 contains 12 residues. Germline lookup yields CDR1 SGHTA and CDR2 FQGNSA. This CDR3 is CASSVPRGAQYF. The DNA for the CDR3 is TGTGCCAGCAGCGTCCCTAGGGGTGCGCAGTATTTT.

In its sample, this clonotype ranks as medium-sized (0.01 to 0.1%). The chain recombines TRBV5-1 with TRBJ2-3; 8 positions match TRBD2. V gave up 3 bases and J gave up 1 base; unmatched junction bases: 1. The CDR3 runs 14 residues. Looked up from germline, CDR1 is SGHRS and CDR2 is YFSETQ. The CDR3 DNA follows: TGCGCCAGCAGCTCACTAGCGGGCACAGATACGCAGTATTTT. Amino acid sequence: CASSSLAGTDTQYF.

This clonotype has a handful of counts. The rearrangement joins TRBV7-2 to TRBJ2-5, with D unclear. Trimming stripped 1 base from V and 3 bases from J, with 6 bases between. Germline CDR1 is SGHTA and CDR2 is FQGNSA. The CDR3 spans 13 residues. The CDR3 here is CASSLEAEETQYF. The CDR3, as DNA: TGTGCCAGCAGCTTAGAAGCCGAAGAGACCCAGTACTTC.

By proportion, this clonotype is medium-sized. The rearrangement joins TRBV3-1 to TRBJ2-3; TRBD2 matches at 11 bases. Germline V gene sequence: CDR1 LGHDT, CDR2 YNNKEL (reference sequence). V lost 5 bases to trimming and J lost 5 bases; unmatched junction nucleotides: 3. The CDR3 extends over 14 amino acids. The CDR3 here is CASSNGLAGDTQYF. Written as DNA, the CDR3 is TGTGCCAGCAGCAATGGACTAGCGGGAGATACGCAGTATTTT.

Sample share makes this clonotype large. The chain combines TRBV20-1 with TRBJ2-1, with 7 nucleotides matching TRBD2. Trimming removed 3 bases from V and 2 bases from J; junction bases left unmatched: 7. The CDR3 is 15 residues long. Germline values: CDR1 DFQATT, CDR2 SNEGSKA (reference sequence). In DNA form, the CDR3 reads TGCAGTGCTAGTCTGGCTAGCGGAACCTACAATGAGCAGTTCTTC. It specifies CSASLASGTYNEQFF.

CDR3 coding DNA: TGCGCCAGCAGCTCCACCGGGACAGGGGAGGAGACCCAGTACTTC. It is translated as CASSSTGTGEETQYF. The chain employs TRBV5-1 and TRBJ2-5, with TRBD1 identical over 10 bases. Unmatched junction bases numbered 7, after V lost 3 bases and J lost 5 bases. The CDR3 has 15 amino acids. Germline V gene sequence: CDR1 SGHRS, CDR2 YFSETQ.

This rearrangement joins TRBV12-3 or TRBV12-4 to TRBJ2-1; weak D call: TRBD1 (6 bases). The CDR3 runs 14 residues. The germline V and J ends were trimmed by 3 bases and 3 bases, with 9 bases remaining between them. CDR3 DNA: TGTGCCAGCAGTTTGCCAGGGGTCTACAATGAGCAGTTCTTC. As protein: CASSLPGVYNEQFF.